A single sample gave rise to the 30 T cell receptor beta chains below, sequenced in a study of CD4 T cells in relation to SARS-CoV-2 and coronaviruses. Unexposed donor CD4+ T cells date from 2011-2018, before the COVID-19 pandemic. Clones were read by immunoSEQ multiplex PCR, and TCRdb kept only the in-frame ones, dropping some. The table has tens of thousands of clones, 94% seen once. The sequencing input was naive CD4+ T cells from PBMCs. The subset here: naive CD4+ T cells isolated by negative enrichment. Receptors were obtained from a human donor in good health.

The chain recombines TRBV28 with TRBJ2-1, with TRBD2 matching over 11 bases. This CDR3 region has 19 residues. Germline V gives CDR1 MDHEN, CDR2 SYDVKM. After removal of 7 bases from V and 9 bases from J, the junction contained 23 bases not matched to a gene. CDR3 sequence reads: CASNLRASGRPTLSSEQFF. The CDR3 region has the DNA TGTGCCAGCAATCTACGGGCTAGCGGGAGGCCCACTCTCTCTAGTGAGCAGTTCTTC.

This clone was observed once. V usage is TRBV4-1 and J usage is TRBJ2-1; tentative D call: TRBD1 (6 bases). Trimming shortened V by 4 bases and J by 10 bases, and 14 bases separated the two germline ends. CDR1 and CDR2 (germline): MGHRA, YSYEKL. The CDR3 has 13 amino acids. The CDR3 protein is CASSRITGTEQFF. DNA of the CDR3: TGCGCCAGCAGCCGGATTACTGGGACAGAGCAGTTCTTC.

The CDR3 bases are TGTGCCAGCAGCAAACCCAGGGGATACGAGCAGTACTTC. It is translated as CASSKPRGYEQYF. The chain combines TRBV21-1 with TRBJ2-7; TRBD1, the table's D call, lacks a check against the DNA. TRBV21-1 is recorded as a pseudogene. The CDR3 covers 13 residues.

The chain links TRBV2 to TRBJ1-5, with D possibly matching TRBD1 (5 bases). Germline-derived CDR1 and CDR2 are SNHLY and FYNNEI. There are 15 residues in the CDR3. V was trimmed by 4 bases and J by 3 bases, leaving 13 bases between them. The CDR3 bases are TGTGCCAGCAGTGGATGGGGGAGGGCCAATCAGCCCCAGCATTTT. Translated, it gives CASSGWGRANQPQHF.

The CDR3 protein is CASNRQSSNTEAFF. As DNA, the CDR3 is TGCGCCAGCAACAGACAGTCTTCGAACACTGAAGCTTTCTTT. The chain joins TRBV5-1 to TRBJ1-1, with D perhaps matching TRBD1 (5 bases). V lost 6 bases and J 1 base, leaving 13 bases between the germline ends. Germline V gene lookup returns CDR1 SGHRS and CDR2 YFSETQ. This CDR3 is built from 14 residues.

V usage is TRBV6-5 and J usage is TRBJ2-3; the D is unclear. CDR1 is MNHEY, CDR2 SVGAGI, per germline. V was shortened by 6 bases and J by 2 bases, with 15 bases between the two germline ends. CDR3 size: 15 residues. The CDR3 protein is CASRPGLGNTDTQYF. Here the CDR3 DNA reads TGTGCCAGCAGACCCGGCTTGGGCAACACAGATACGCAGTATTTT.

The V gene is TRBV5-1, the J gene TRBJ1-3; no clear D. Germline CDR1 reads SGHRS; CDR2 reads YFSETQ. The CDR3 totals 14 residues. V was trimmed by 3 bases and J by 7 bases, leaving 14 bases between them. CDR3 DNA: TGCGCCAGCAGCTCCGGACGATGGGCGAACACCATATATTTT. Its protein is CASSSGRWANTIYF.

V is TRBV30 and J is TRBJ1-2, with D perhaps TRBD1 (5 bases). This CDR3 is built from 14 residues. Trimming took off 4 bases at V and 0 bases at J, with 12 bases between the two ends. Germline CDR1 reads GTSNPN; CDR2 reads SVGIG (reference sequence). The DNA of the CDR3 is TGTGCCTGGAATAGGGGCTTATCTAACTATGGCTACACCTTC. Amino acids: CAWNRGLSNYGYTF.

CDR3 sequence reads: CASSINAPSETQYF. The CDR3 DNA reads as TGCGCCAGCAGCATCAACGCACCTAGCGAGACCCAGTACTTC. The rearrangement links TRBV5-1 to TRBJ2-5; a weak D match, TRBD2 (5 bases). This CDR3 is 14 amino acids long. Trimming left V 4 bases short and J 5 bases short, with 15 bases between. From germline, CDR1 is SGHRS and CDR2 YFSETQ. The whole variable domain, remainder taken from reference TRBV5-1 and TRBJ2-5, is KAGVTQTPRYLIKTRGQQVTLSCSPISGHRSVSWYQQTPGQGLQFLFEYFSETQRNKGNFPGRFSGRQFSNSRSEMNVSTLELGDSALYLCASSINAPSETQYFGPGTRLLVL.

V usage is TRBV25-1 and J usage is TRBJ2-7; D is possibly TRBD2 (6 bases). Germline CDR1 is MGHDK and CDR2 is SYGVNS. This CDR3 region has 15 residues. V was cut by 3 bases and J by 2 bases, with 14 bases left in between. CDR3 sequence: CASSDSGLRTYEQYF. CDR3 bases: TGTGCCAGCAGTGATTCGGGACTGAGGACCTACGAGCAGTACTTC.

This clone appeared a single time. CDR3 region: CAWSVRGQGDRSYNSPLHF. The DNA of the CDR3 is TGTGCCTGGAGTGTACGAGGACAGGGGGATAGATCCTATAATTCACCCCTCCACTTT. V usage is TRBV30 and J usage is TRBJ1-6; 10 nucleotides line up with TRBD1. The length of the CDR3 is 19 residues. The junction had 9 bases not matched to a gene; V was cut back by 0 bases and J by 1 base. The germline V gene has CDR1 GTSNPN and CDR2 SVGIG (reference sequence). Full variable domain (outside the CDR3, taken from reference TRBV30 and TRBJ1-6): SQTIHQWPATLVQPVGSPLSLECTVEGTSNPNLYWYRQAAGRGLQLLFYSVGIGQISSEVPQNLSASRPQDRQFILSSKKLLLSDSGFYLCAWSVRGQGDRSYNSPLHFGNGTRLTVT.

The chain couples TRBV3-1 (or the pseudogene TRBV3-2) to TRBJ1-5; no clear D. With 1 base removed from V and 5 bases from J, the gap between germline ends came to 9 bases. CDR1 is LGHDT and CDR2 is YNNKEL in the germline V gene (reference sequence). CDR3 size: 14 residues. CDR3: CASSQAGKHQPQHF. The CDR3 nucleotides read TGTGCCAGCAGCCAAGCCGGGAAGCATCAGCCCCAGCATTTT.

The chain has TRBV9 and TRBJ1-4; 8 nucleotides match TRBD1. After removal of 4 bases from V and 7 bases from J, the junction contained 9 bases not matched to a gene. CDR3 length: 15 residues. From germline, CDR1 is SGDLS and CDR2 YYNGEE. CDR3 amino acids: CASSPLGTGSEKLFF. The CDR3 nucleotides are TGTGCCAGCAGCCCCCTCGGGACAGGAAGTGAAAAACTGTTTTTT.

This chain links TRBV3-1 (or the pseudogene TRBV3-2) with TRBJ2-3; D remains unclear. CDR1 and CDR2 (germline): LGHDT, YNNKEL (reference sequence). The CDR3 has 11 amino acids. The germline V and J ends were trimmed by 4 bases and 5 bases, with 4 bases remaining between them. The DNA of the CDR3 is TGTGCCAGCAGCCTCAAAGATACGCAGTATTTT. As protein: CASSLKDTQYF.

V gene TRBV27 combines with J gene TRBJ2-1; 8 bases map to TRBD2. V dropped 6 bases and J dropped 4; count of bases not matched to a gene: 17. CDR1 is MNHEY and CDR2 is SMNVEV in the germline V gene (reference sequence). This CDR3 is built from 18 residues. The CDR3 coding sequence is TGTGCCAGCAGCCGCAACCGGGGACTAGGGGCTTTTTACAATGAGCAGTTCTTC. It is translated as CASSRNRGLGAFYNEQFF.

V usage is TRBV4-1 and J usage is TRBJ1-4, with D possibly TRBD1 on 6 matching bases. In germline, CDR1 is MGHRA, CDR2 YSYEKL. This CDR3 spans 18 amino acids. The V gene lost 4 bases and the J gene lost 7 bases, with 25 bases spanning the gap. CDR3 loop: CASSRYPSGTGGREKLFF. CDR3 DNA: TGCGCCAGCAGCCGCTATCCCTCCGGGACCGGGGGGCGTGAAAAACTGTTTTTT.

CDR3 in DNA: TGTGCCAGCAGCCAAAGGGACAGAACCTACGAGCAGTACTTC. It is translated as CASSQRDRTYEQYF. The J gene is TRBJ2-7, the V gene TRBV4-2; TRBD1 matches at 7 bases. Germline lookup yields CDR1 LGHNA and CDR2 YNFKEQ. V was pared by 2 bases and J by 2 bases, with 3 bases of the junction left unmatched. CDR3 length: 14 amino acids.

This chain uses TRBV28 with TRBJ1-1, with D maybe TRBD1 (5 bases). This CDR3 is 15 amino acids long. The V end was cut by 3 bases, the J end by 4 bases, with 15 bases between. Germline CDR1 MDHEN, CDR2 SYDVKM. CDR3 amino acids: CASSLYSRGGTEAFF. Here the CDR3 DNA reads TGTGCCAGCAGTTTGTATTCGAGGGGCGGCACTGAAGCTTTCTTT.

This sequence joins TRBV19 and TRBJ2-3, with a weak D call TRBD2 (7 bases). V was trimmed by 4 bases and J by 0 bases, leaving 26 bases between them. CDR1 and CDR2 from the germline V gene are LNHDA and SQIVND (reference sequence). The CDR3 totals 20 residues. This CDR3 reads CASSSRQARGAWGSTDTQYF. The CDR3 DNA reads TGTGCCAGTAGTAGCAGACAGGCCCGGGGGGCGTGGGGCAGCACAGATACGCAGTATTTT. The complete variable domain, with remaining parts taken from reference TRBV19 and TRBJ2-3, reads DGGITQSPKYLFRKEGQNVTLSCEQNLNHDAMYWYRQDPGQGLRLIYYSQIVNDFQKGDIAEGYSVSREKKESFPLTVTSAQKNPTAFYLCASSSRQARGAWGSTDTQYFGPGTRLTVL.

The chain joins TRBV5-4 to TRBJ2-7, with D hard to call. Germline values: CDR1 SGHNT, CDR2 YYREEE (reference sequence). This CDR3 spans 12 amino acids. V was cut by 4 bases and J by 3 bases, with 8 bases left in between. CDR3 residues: CASSQDRYEQYF. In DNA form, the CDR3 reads TGTGCCAGCAGCCAGGATCGCTACGAGCAGTACTTC. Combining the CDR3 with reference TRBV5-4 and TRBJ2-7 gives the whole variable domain ETGVTQSPTHLIKTRGQQVTLRCSSQSGHNTVSWYQQALGQGPQFIFQYYREEENGRGNFPPRFSGLQFPNYSSELNVNALELDDSALYLCASSQDRYEQYFGPGTRLTVT.

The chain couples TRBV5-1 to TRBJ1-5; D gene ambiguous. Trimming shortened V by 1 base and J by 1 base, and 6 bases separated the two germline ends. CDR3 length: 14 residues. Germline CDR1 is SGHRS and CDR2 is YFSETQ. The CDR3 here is CASSLLGSNQPQHF. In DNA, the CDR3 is TGCGCCAGCAGCTTGCTAGGGAGCAATCAGCCCCAGCATTTT.

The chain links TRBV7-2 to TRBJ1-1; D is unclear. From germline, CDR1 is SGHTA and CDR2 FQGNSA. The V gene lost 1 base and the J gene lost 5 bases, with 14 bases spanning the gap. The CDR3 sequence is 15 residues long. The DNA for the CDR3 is TGTGCCAGCAGCTTAGGGGCCTCGTTTGGGACTGAAGCTTTCTTT. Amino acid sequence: CASSLGASFGTEAFF.

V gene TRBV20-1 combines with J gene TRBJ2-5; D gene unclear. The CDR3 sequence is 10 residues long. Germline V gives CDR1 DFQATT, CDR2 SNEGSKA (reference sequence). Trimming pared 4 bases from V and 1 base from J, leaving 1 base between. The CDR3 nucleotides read TGCAGTGCTACCCAAGAGACCCAGTACTTC. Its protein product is CSATQETQYF.

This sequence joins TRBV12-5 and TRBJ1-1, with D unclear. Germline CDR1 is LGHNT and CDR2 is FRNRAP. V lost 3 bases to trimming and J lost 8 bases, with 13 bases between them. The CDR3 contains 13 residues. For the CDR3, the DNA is TGTGCTAGTGGTTTTGACGGCGAGCGGGAAGCTTTCTTT. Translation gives CASGFDGEREAFF.

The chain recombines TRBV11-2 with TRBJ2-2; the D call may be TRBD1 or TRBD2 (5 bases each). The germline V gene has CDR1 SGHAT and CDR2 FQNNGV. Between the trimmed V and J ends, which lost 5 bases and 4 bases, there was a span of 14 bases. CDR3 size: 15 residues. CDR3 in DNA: TGTGCCAGCAGCAGTCAGGGAGTGGGCACCGGGGAGCTGTTTTTT. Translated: CASSSQGVGTGELFF.

CDR3 nucleotide sequence: TGCGCCGGCAAACAGGGGGGGGGCAAAGGATCCTACAATGAGCAGTTCTTC. Translation gives CAGKQGGGKGSYNEQFF. The chain couples TRBV23-1 to TRBJ2-1; TRBD1 is a possible D gene (8 bases). TRBV23-1 has ORF status, its function being uncertain. This CDR3 is built from 17 residues. The ends were cut back, 11 bases at V and 1 base at J, with 24 bases in the middle.

CDR3 nucleotides: TGTGCCACCAGCAGAAACATGGGAAACACTGAAGCTTTCTTT. Translation gives CATSRNMGNTEAFF. The V and J genes are TRBV15 and TRBJ1-1, with no clear D. The V end lost 2 bases, the J end lost 2 bases, and 9 bases lay between the germline ends. CDR3 length: 14 residues. From germline, CDR1 is LNHNV and CDR2 YYDKDF (reference sequence).

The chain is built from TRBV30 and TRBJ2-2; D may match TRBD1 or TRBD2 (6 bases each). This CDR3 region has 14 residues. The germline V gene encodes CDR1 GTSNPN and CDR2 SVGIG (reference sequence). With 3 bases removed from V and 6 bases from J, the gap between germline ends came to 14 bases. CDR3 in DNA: TGTGCCTGGAGCGAAGGGGGGTCATCCGGGGAGCTGTTTTTT. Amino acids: CAWSEGGSSGELFF.

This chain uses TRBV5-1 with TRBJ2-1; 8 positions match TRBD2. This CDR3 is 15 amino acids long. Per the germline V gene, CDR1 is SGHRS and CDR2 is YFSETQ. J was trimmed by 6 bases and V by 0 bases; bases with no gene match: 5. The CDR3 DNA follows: TGCGCCAGCAGCTTGGTTAGCGGGGAACCCAATGAGCAGTTCTTC. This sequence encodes CASSLVSGEPNEQFF.

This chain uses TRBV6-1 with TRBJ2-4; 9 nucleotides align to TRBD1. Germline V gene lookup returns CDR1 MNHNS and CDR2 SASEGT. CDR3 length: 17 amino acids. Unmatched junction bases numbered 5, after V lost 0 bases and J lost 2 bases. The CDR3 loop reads CASSEAPGQGTKNIQYF. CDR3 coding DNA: TGTGCCAGCAGTGAAGCGCCGGGACAGGGAACCAAAAACATTCAGTACTTC.